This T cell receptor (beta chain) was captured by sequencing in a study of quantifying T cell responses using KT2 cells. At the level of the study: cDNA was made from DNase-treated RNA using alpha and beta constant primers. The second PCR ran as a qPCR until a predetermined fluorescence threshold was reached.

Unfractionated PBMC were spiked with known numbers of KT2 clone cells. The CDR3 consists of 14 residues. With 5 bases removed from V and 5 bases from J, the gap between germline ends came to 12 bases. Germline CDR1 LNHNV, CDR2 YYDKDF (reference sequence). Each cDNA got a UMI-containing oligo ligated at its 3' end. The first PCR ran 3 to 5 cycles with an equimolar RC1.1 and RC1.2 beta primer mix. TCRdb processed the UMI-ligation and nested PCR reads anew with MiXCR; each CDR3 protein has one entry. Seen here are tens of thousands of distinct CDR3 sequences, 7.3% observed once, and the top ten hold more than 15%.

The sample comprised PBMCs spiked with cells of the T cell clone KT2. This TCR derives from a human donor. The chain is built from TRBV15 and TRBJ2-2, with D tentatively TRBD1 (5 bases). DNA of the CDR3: TGTGCCACCAGCCCCCTAGGGGAAACCGGGGAGCTGTTTTTT. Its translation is CATSPLGETGELFF.